This passage covers 8 T cell receptor beta chains from one sample sequenced in a study of blood T cells in healthy people across ages. Together with a sample-barcoded 5' primer, a J-beta primer mix was included in a second PCR lasting roughly 6 to 12 cycles. MiXCR, applied by TCRdb to the 5' RACE reads, yields one record per CDR3 protein. The repertoire includes roughly 650,000 distinct CDR3 sequences, 32% of them detected once, and roughly 15% sits in the top ten. Input material: blood. The origin of the receptors is a woman aged 80 or over in good health.

This clonotype was seen more than once but under ten times. The chain combines TRBV4-2 with TRBJ1-2; D is perhaps TRBD1 (5 bases). This CDR3 contains 16 residues. Germline V gives CDR1 LGHNA, CDR2 YNFKEQ. Trimming took off 0 bases at V and 3 bases at J, with 14 bases between the two ends. The CDR3 DNA is TGTGCCAGCAGCCAAGACTACTCTCCGGGGGACTATGGCTACACCTTC. Translated, it gives CASSQDYSPGDYGYTF.

V is TRBV6-1 and J is TRBJ1-1; D remains ambiguous. The CDR3 loop spans 16 amino acids. V gave up 10 bases and J gave up 5 bases, with 26 bases separating them. The germline CDR1 and CDR2 sequences are MNHNS and SASEGT. CDR3 protein: CAIDSSLFVGSTEAFF. In DNA form, the CDR3 reads TGTGCCATTGACTCGTCCCTATTCGTCGGTAGTACTGAAGCTTTCTTT.

On this clonotype: A read error may account for a junction end that differs from germline. The genes are TRBV18 and TRBJ2-1, with 7 bases identical to TRBD2. The CDR3 loop spans 13 amino acids. Germline-derived CDR1 and CDR2 are KGHSH and LQKENI. As DNA, the CDR3 is TGTGCCAACTCACCACCGGCGGGAGAGACCCAGTTCTTC. This codes for CANSPPAGETQFF.

This clonotype was counted at least ten times. This chain links TRBV7-3 with TRBJ2-3; the D gene is possibly TRBD1 (7 bases). From germline, CDR1 is SGHTA and CDR2 FQGTGA. The CDR3 totals 12 residues. Deletions cut 3 bases from V and 11 bases from J, with 12 bases between. CDR3 sequence: CASSFQGGGQYF. The CDR3 nucleotides read TGTGCCAGCAGCTTCCAGGGGGGTGGGCAGTATTTT.

Points on this clonotype: This may stem from a read error, because a much larger clone lies one nucleotide away. The chain has TRBV5-1 and TRBJ2-1; 7 bases are a match to TRBD2. The CDR3 extends over 17 amino acids. V gave up 4 bases and J gave up 6 bases; unmatched junction bases: 16. Germline V gene lookup returns CDR1 SGHRS and CDR2 YFSETQ. In nucleotides, the CDR3 is TGCGCCAGCAGCGGTGGGCTAGCGGAGGGAAATACCAATGAGCAGTTCTTC. This sequence encodes CASSGGLAEGNTNEQFF.

This clonotype came up many times. This chain connects TRBV11-3 to TRBJ1-2, with a possible D match to TRBD1 (5 bases). Germline loops: CDR1 SGHNT, CDR2 YENEEA. Trimming shortened V by 4 bases and J by 4 bases, and 19 bases separated the two germline ends. CDR3 length equals 16 residues. The CDR3 DNA is TGTGCCAGCAGCTCACGTAGGGGTACAGTCGTCTATGGCTACACCTTC. Encoded protein: CASSSRRGTVVYGYTF.

A word on this clonotype: A much larger clone lies one base from this, so it may be a read error. The chain links TRBV6-2 or TRBV6-3 to TRBJ2-1, with D unresolved. Per germline, CDR1 MNHEY and CDR2 SVGEGT. This CDR3 is 12 amino acids long. With 6 bases removed from V and 10 bases from J, the gap between germline ends came to 13 bases. CDR3 nucleotides: TGTGCCAGCAGCGGTACCTCCTACGAGCAGTTCTTC. It codes for CASSGTSYEQFF.

This clonotype was seen a single time. The chain combines TRBV4-2 with TRBJ2-4, with 9 bases matching TRBD2. The J call may be in error: the DNA end matches TRBJ2-7 better. The CDR3 sequence is 16 residues long. Germline CDR1 LGHNA, CDR2 YNFKEQ. The CDR3 region is CASSQAGTSSIYEQYF. CDR3 DNA sequence: TGTGCCAGCAGCCAAGCCGGGACTAGCAGTATCTACGAGCAGTACTTC.